The clone carrying this T cell receptor beta chain appeared once. Its matching antigen is unknown. Method: immunoSEQ multiplex PCR; TCRdb's copy keeps in-frame clones and lacks some. The data contain more than 400,000 clones, roughly 88% of them singletons. Treatment reported: around 19 received Ad26.COV2.S at low or high dose, single or two shots; 5 received placebo; per-sample allocation not given. Day 63 after the first injection of vaccine or placebo was the sampling time. CDR3 length: 16 residues. V was shortened by 2 bases and J by 5 bases, with 16 bases between the two germline ends. Germline CDR1 is SGHTA and CDR2 is FQGNSA. This specimen comes from a study of Ad26.COV2.S vaccination and SARS-CoV-2 variants. The study's findings and limits: Placebo recipients had lower spike-specific TCR breadth than vaccine recipients.

The sequence was obtained from a person between 18 and 59 years old who received the Ad26.COV2.S COVID-19 vaccine or a placebo. This chain joins TRBV7-2 and TRBJ2-1, with D possibly being TRBD1 (5 bases). The material was peripheral blood, obtained in a trial of Ad26.COV2.S vaccine versus placebo. The CDR3 sequence: CASSLLVLIGDNEQFF. As DNA, the CDR3 is TGTGCCAGCAGCTTACTTGTACTCATAGGGGACAATGAGCAGTTCTTC.